A selection of T cell receptor beta chains follows, all from one sample in a study of blood T cell repertoires in COVID-19. Generated by immunoSEQ multiplex PCR, the TCRdb table keeps only in-frame clones and is missing some. The sample lists about 120,000 clones, around 89% occurring once. The sequenced sample was peripheral blood. Receptors originate from a human donor with acute or convalescent COVID-19. The donor label of this sample is uncertain. CDR3s include the opening cysteine and the closing phenylalanine or tryptophan. The order of the fields is V gene, D gene, J gene, clone size, CDR3 DNA, CDR3 protein. The D gene is left open where the match is weak. The size field is filled for only some rows; it gives once, few, many or a size class.

v_call: TRBV19
d_call: NA
j_call: TRBJ1-1
clone_size: NA
cdr3_nt: TGTGCCAGTAGTACCAGGACAGAGGTCGAAGCTTTCTTT
cdr3_aa: CASSTRTEVEAFF

v_call: TRBV18
d_call: TRBD2
j_call: TRBJ2-6
clone_size: NA
cdr3_nt: TGTGCCAGCTCACCACTTCCAGCCGCGGGGGCTGGGGCCAACGTCCTGACTTTC
cdr3_aa: CASSPLPAAGAGANVLTF

v_call: TRBV6-2/TRBV6-3
d_call: NA
j_call: TRBJ1-5
clone_size: NA
cdr3_nt: TGTGCCAGCAGCCCTATATTTAGTCGAAATCAGCCCCAGCATTTT
cdr3_aa: CASSPIFSRNQPQHF

v_call: TRBV7-2
d_call: NA
j_call: TRBJ2-2
clone_size: NA
cdr3_nt: TGTGCCAGCAGTGGGACATTCGGGAACACCGGGGAGCTGTTTTTT
cdr3_aa: CASSGTFGNTGELFF

v_call: TRBV19
d_call: TRBD1
j_call: TRBJ2-7
clone_size: NA
cdr3_nt: TGTGCCAGTTCGACAGGGGCTAGCTACGAGCAGTACTTC
cdr3_aa: CASSTGASYEQYF

v_call: TRBV15
d_call: TRBD2
j_call: TRBJ2-2
clone_size: few
cdr3_nt: TGTGCCACCAGCGGAGGGACTAGCGGGAGCCTGAACACCGGGGAGCTGTTTTTT
cdr3_aa: CATSGGTSGSLNTGELFF

v_call: TRBV6-4
d_call: TRBD1
j_call: TRBJ2-7
clone_size: NA
cdr3_nt: TGTGCCAGCAGTGACCGTAATCAGGACAGGGGGTCCTACGAGCAGTACTTC
cdr3_aa: CASSDRNQDRGSYEQYF

v_call: TRBV24-1
d_call: NA
j_call: TRBJ1-5
clone_size: NA
cdr3_nt: TGTGCCACCAGTGATTTCAGGCGTCTCGCTCAGCCCCAGCATTTT
cdr3_aa: CATSDFRRLAQPQHF

v_call: TRBV10-3
d_call: NA
j_call: TRBJ2-7
clone_size: NA
cdr3_nt: TGTGCCATCAGTGCGACTAGAGGTTCTTCTGAGCAGTACTTC
cdr3_aa: CAISATRGSSEQYF

v_call: TRBV6-5
d_call: TRBD1
j_call: TRBJ1-2
clone_size: NA
cdr3_nt: TGTGCCAGCAAAGAGGGACAGTCGTTCTATGGCTACACCTTC
cdr3_aa: CASKEGQSFYGYTF

v_call: TRBV4-3
d_call: NA
j_call: TRBJ2-5
clone_size: NA
cdr3_nt: TGCGCCAGCAGCCAGCGGGGACTGCAAGAGACCCAGTACTTC
cdr3_aa: CASSQRGLQETQYF

v_call: TRBV30
d_call: TRBD1
j_call: TRBJ1-2
clone_size: NA
cdr3_nt: TGTGCCTGGAGTACAGGGGTTGGTGGCTACACCTTC
cdr3_aa: CAWSTGVGGYTF

v_call: TRBV28
d_call: TRBD1
j_call: TRBJ2-1
clone_size: NA
cdr3_nt: TGTGCCAGCAGTACGGGACAGGACAAGTTCTTC
cdr3_aa: CASSTGQDKFF

v_call: TRBV6-2/TRBV6-3
d_call: TRBD2
j_call: TRBJ2-7
clone_size: NA
cdr3_nt: TGTGCCAGCAGTTACGAGGCGGGAGGGCCCTTCAACTACGAGCAGTACTTC
cdr3_aa: CASSYEAGGPFNYEQYF

v_call: TRBV28
d_call: TRBD1
j_call: TRBJ2-7
clone_size: NA
cdr3_nt: TGTGCCAGCAGTTCCCAACGGAGGGACAGGGAATACCGGCAGTACTTC
cdr3_aa: CASSSQRRDREYRQYF

v_call: TRBV7-2
d_call: NA
j_call: TRBJ1-3
clone_size: NA
cdr3_nt: TGTGCCAGCAGCCCCTCGGGGCAGTCGGGGGACACCATATATTTT
cdr3_aa: CASSPSGQSGDTIYF

v_call: TRBV7-9
d_call: TRBD1
j_call: TRBJ1-1
clone_size: NA
cdr3_nt: TGTGCCAGCAGACTAGACAGGGGCACTGAAGCTTTCTTT
cdr3_aa: CASRLDRGTEAFF

v_call: TRBV30
d_call: TRBD2
j_call: TRBJ2-5
clone_size: NA
cdr3_nt: TGTGCCTGGAGTCCCGGGGGGGCCTGGGAGACCCAGTACTTC
cdr3_aa: CAWSPGGAWETQYF

v_call: TRBV19
d_call: NA
j_call: TRBJ1-1
clone_size: NA
cdr3_nt: TGTGCCAGTAGTGCGGGCGGGGGGGCCATGAACACTGAAGCTTTCTTT
cdr3_aa: CASSAGGGAMNTEAFF

v_call: TRBV7-3
d_call: TRBD2
j_call: TRBJ2-1
clone_size: NA
cdr3_nt: TGTGCCAGCAGCCCATCTGGGACTAGATCCTACAATGAGCAGTTCTTC
cdr3_aa: CASSPSGTRSYNEQFF

v_call: TRBV7-9
d_call: NA
j_call: TRBJ2-6
clone_size: NA
cdr3_nt: TGTGCCAGCAGCTTTAGCTCTGGGGCCAACGTCCTGACTTTC
cdr3_aa: CASSFSSGANVLTF

v_call: TRBV7-8
d_call: NA
j_call: TRBJ1-3
clone_size: NA
cdr3_nt: TGTGCCAGCAGTTCCGCCAGGGGTGTCATAACAACCGACTCTGGAAACACCATATATTTT
cdr3_aa: CASSSARGVITTDSGNTIYF

v_call: TRBV4-3
d_call: NA
j_call: TRBJ2-5
clone_size: NA
cdr3_nt: TGCGCCAGCAGCCAAGATGCGGGGGCCTGGGGTGAGGTCCAGTACTTC
cdr3_aa: CASSQDAGAWGEVQYF

v_call: TRBV24-1
d_call: NA
j_call: TRBJ2-1
clone_size: NA
cdr3_nt: TGTGCCACCAGTAGCAGGGATCAAAGCTCCTACAATGAGCAGTTCTTC
cdr3_aa: CATSSRDQSSYNEQFF

v_call: TRBV4-1
d_call: NA
j_call: TRBJ2-1
clone_size: NA
cdr3_nt: TGCGCCAGCAGCCAGGGAGATTGGACAGTCTACAATGAGCAGTTCTTC
cdr3_aa: CASSQGDWTVYNEQFF

v_call: TRBV15
d_call: NA
j_call: TRBJ1-2
clone_size: NA
cdr3_nt: TGTGCCACCAGCAGAGATGATAGGGGTGGCTACACCTTC
cdr3_aa: CATSRDDRGGYTF

v_call: TRBV9
d_call: NA
j_call: TRBJ1-1
clone_size: NA
cdr3_nt: TGTGCCAGCAGCGTAGAGGGGTTCGACACTGAAGCTTTCTTT
cdr3_aa: CASSVEGFDTEAFF

v_call: TRBV28
d_call: NA
j_call: TRBJ2-1
clone_size: NA
cdr3_nt: TGTGCCAGCAGCCTCGGGACAATTGGGGGTGGTGAGCAGTTCTTC
cdr3_aa: CASSLGTIGGGEQFF

v_call: TRBV6-5
d_call: NA
j_call: TRBJ2-2
clone_size: NA
cdr3_nt: TGTGCCAGCAGTCCCTGGGCGTCGAACACCGGGGAGCTGTTTTTT
cdr3_aa: CASSPWASNTGELFF

v_call: TRBV2
d_call: TRBD1
j_call: TRBJ1-5
clone_size: NA
cdr3_nt: TGTGCCAGCAACAGGGGAGGTAGCAATCAGCCCCAGCATTTT
cdr3_aa: CASNRGGSNQPQHF

v_call: TRBV3-1/TRBV3-2
d_call: NA
j_call: TRBJ2-7
clone_size: NA
cdr3_nt: TGTGCCAGCAGCTCACATTCCCTCGGGTGCCCGAACTACGAGCAGTACTTC
cdr3_aa: CASSSHSLGCPNYEQYF

v_call: TRBV2
d_call: NA
j_call: TRBJ2-5
clone_size: NA
cdr3_nt: TGTGCCAGCCAAACGATGAGGATTGTCCACTTC
cdr3_aa: CASQTMRIVHF

v_call: TRBV28
d_call: NA
j_call: TRBJ2-3
clone_size: NA
cdr3_nt: TGTGCCAGCAGTTTAGCAGGGACATCAGATACGCAGTATTTT
cdr3_aa: CASSLAGTSDTQYF

v_call: TRBV19
d_call: TRBD1
j_call: TRBJ1-2
clone_size: NA
cdr3_nt: TGTGCCAGTAGTATACCGACAGGGGCTAACTATGGCTACACCTTC
cdr3_aa: CASSIPTGANYGYTF

v_call: TRBV29-1
d_call: NA
j_call: TRBJ1-3
clone_size: NA
cdr3_nt: TGCAGCGTTGAGAGGAGAAACACCATATATTTT
cdr3_aa: CSVERRNTIYF

v_call: TRBV18
d_call: NA
j_call: TRBJ1-5
clone_size: NA
cdr3_nt: TGTGCCAGCTCACCCACGGGAGCAGGAGCGAGCAATCAGCCCCAGCATTTT
cdr3_aa: CASSPTGAGASNQPQHF

v_call: TRBV28
d_call: NA
j_call: TRBJ2-1
clone_size: NA
cdr3_nt: TGTGCCAGCAGAGGTACGGTAGCCCGATACAATGAGCAGTTCTTC
cdr3_aa: CASRGTVARYNEQFF

v_call: TRBV6-5
d_call: TRBD2
j_call: TRBJ2-1
clone_size: NA
cdr3_nt: TGTGCCAGCAGTTACTCTAGCGGGAGAGGCTACAATGAGCAGTTCTTC
cdr3_aa: CASSYSSGRGYNEQFF

v_call: TRBV4-1
d_call: TRBD1
j_call: TRBJ2-7
clone_size: NA
cdr3_nt: TGCGCCAGCAGCCAAACGACCCGACAGGGGGCAAAGTACTTC
cdr3_aa: CASSQTTRQGAKYF

v_call: TRBV5-8
d_call: TRBD2
j_call: TRBJ2-1
clone_size: NA
cdr3_nt: TGTGCCAGCAGCTCGGGACTAGCGGGAGGAATAATGTGGGAGCAGTTCTTC
cdr3_aa: CASSSGLAGGIMWEQFF

v_call: TRBV6-5
d_call: NA
j_call: TRBJ2-2
clone_size: NA
cdr3_nt: TGTGCCAGCAGTTCCCCGACAGGGAACACCGGGGAGCTGTTTTTT
cdr3_aa: CASSSPTGNTGELFF

v_call: TRBV30
d_call: NA
j_call: TRBJ1-4
clone_size: few
cdr3_nt: TGTGCCTGGAGCCTCCTAGAAAAACTGTTTTTT
cdr3_aa: CAWSLLEKLFF

v_call: TRBV2
d_call: NA
j_call: TRBJ1-1
clone_size: NA
cdr3_nt: TGTGCCAGCATTCGGGAGCAGAACACTGAAGCTTTCTTT
cdr3_aa: CASIREQNTEAFF

v_call: TRBV19
d_call: NA
j_call: TRBJ1-5
clone_size: NA
cdr3_nt: TGTGCCAGTAGTATCTGGCAGGGTGGGGGCAATCAGCCCCAGCATTTT
cdr3_aa: CASSIWQGGGNQPQHF

v_call: TRBV11-2
d_call: TRBD2
j_call: TRBJ2-1
clone_size: NA
cdr3_nt: TGTGCCAGCAGCCGTAGCGGGGGCTTGAGCAATGAGCAGTTCTTC
cdr3_aa: CASSRSGGLSNEQFF

v_call: TRBV6-5
d_call: NA
j_call: TRBJ1-2
clone_size: few
cdr3_nt: TGTGCCAGCAGTTATGATGGGCAAAACTATGGCTACACCTTC
cdr3_aa: CASSYDGQNYGYTF

v_call: TRBV7-2
d_call: TRBD2
j_call: TRBJ2-1
clone_size: once
cdr3_nt: TGTGCCAGCAGCTGGACTAGCGGACGGTATGAGCAGTTCTTC
cdr3_aa: CASSWTSGRYEQFF

v_call: TRBV2
d_call: NA
j_call: TRBJ1-1
clone_size: few
cdr3_nt: TGTGCCAGCAGCCGACAGCGCGCTAACACTGAAGCTTTCTTT
cdr3_aa: CASSRQRANTEAFF

v_call: TRBV5-4
d_call: TRBD1
j_call: TRBJ1-1
clone_size: NA
cdr3_nt: TGTGCCAGCAGCTTGGGTTCTGAGACAGGGGGCCCCGGCCGGACTTTCTTT
cdr3_aa: CASSLGSETGGPGRTFF

v_call: TRBV4-3
d_call: TRBD1
j_call: TRBJ1-2
clone_size: NA
cdr3_nt: TGCGCCAGCAGTTGGGCGGGACAGGCTATGGGGGTTTATGGCTACACCTTC
cdr3_aa: CASSWAGQAMGVYGYTF